The next 9 T cell receptor beta chains were all read from a single sample in a study of blood T cell repertoires in COVID-19. Profiling relied on immunoSEQ multiplex PCR, and the TCRdb table lists in-frame clones only, not all of them. The sample records nearly 35,000 clones, around 85% being singletons. The sequenced sample consisted of peripheral blood. The receptors shown here come from a human donor with acute or convalescent COVID-19. The donor label of this sample is uncertain.

This clone showed up just once. V usage is TRBV29-1 and J usage is TRBJ1-2; TRBD1 matches 10 bases. Germline loops: CDR1 SQVTM, CDR2 ANQGSEA. Trimming cost V 4 bases and J 5 bases; bases outside gene matches: 4. This CDR3 is 13 amino acids long. In DNA, the CDR3 is TGCAGCGTTGTCCCGGGACAGGGGTATGGCTACACCTTC. Residues: CSVVPGQGYGYTF.

The V and J genes are TRBV2 and TRBJ2-3, with 7 bases fitting TRBD2. The CDR3 totals 15 residues. Per germline, CDR1 SNHLY and CDR2 FYNNEI. J gave up 3 bases and V 2 bases, and 5 bases lay outside the gene matches. CDR3 coding DNA: TGTGCCAGCAGTGAAAGGCTAGCGGATACAGATACGCAGTATTTT. Residues: CASSERLADTDTQYF.

This chain joins TRBV4-2 and TRBJ2-3, with TRBD2 matching 14 bases. The CDR3 covers 16 residues. The germline CDR1 and CDR2 sequences are LGHNA and YNFKEQ. Trimming cost V 5 bases and J 4 bases; bases outside gene matches: 5. The DNA for the CDR3 is TGTGCCAGCAGCACCCGACTAGCGGGGGGGCCAGATACGCAGTATTTT. Translation: CASSTRLAGGPDTQYF.

The J gene is TRBJ2-2, the V gene TRBV4-3; no clear D gene. The CDR3 spans 18 residues. V was shortened by 0 bases and J by 7 bases, with 21 bases between the two germline ends. Per germline, CDR1 LGHNA and CDR2 YSLEER. The CDR3 bases are TGCGCCAGCAGCCAAGATTTCGGTCTGACTGGGTTTCGCGGGGAGCTGTTTTTT. Translating gives CASSQDFGLTGFRGELFF.

The sample holds a few counts of this clone. The J gene is TRBJ1-2, the V gene TRBV10-3; 7 positions match TRBD1. The J segment lost 7 bases and the V segment lost 0 bases, leaving 5 bases of the junction unmatched. From germline, CDR1 is ENHRY and CDR2 SYGVKD. The CDR3 is 14 amino acids. CDR3 DNA sequence: TGTGCCATCAGTGAGTCAGGAGGGGGCCTTGGCTACACCTTC. This gives the protein CAISESGGGLGYTF.

The chain is built from TRBV4-2 and TRBJ2-5, with 13 bases aligning to TRBD2. Germline lookup yields CDR1 LGHNA and CDR2 YNFKEQ. The CDR3 spans 16 residues. J lost 2 bases, V lost 6 bases, and 6 bases had no gene match. The CDR3 spells CASSSGLAGVQETQYF. The CDR3 nucleotides are TGTGCCAGCAGTTCCGGACTAGCGGGAGTTCAAGAGACCCAGTACTTC.

The genes are TRBV7-2 and TRBJ2-2, with TRBD2 matching over 8 bases. The CDR3 consists of 16 residues. After removal of 6 bases from V and 5 bases from J, the junction contained 11 bases not matched to a gene. Germline values: CDR1 SGHTA, CDR2 FQGNSA. The CDR3 loop reads CASRTGVAGRTGELFF. In DNA, the CDR3 is TGTGCCAGCAGGACCGGAGTAGCGGGAAGGACCGGGGAGCTGTTTTTT. Full variable domain (rest looked up from reference TRBV7-2 and TRBJ2-2): GAGVSQSPSNKVTEKGKDVELRCDPISGHTALYWYRQSLGQGLEFLIYFQGNSAPDKSGLPSDRFSAERTGGSVSTLTIQRTQQEDSAVYLCASRTGVAGRTGELFFGEGSRLTVL.

The gene calls are TRBV15 and TRBJ2-3, with TRBD1 identical over 10 bases. J gave up 11 bases and V 3 bases, and 5 bases lay outside the gene matches. The CDR3 runs to 13 residues. Germline values: CDR1 LNHNV, CDR2 YYDKDF (reference sequence). The CDR3 here is CATSRAGQGGQYF. The CDR3 DNA reads TGTGCCACCAGCAGGGCCGGACAGGGGGGGCAGTATTTT.

The genes are TRBV19 and TRBJ1-5; D gene ambiguous. V shed 2 bases and J shed 6 bases, with 5 bases lying between them. The CDR3 is 12 residues long. Germline CDR1 reads LNHDA; CDR2 reads SQIVND (reference sequence). The CDR3 bases are TGTGCCAGTAGTATACTAAGTCAGCCCCAGCATTTT. Encoded protein: CASSILSQPQHF.